This is a list of T cell receptor beta chains from one sample in a study of T cells in Graves' hyperthyroidism and ophthalmopathy. TCRdb processed the multiplex PCR reads anew with MiXCR; each CDR3 protein has one entry. The profile shows 350,000 or so distinct CDR3 sequences, 15% to 20% of them singletons. The sample comprised blood. The receptors originated from a woman in her forties with Graves' ophthalmopathy. Both conserved end residues are part of each CDR3. D genes are given only for firm matches. Rows give clone size only sometimes, using once, few, many, or a class for an expanded clone.

size	V	D	J	CDR3	DNA
many	TRBV7-2	NA	TRBJ1-3	CASSLAGFSGNTIYF	TGTGCCAGCAGCTTAGCGGGCTTCTCTGGAAACACCATATATTTT
many	TRBV5-8	NA	TRBJ1-1	CASSTWGGDTEAFF	TGTGCCAGCAGCACCTGGGGGGGGGACACTGAAGCTTTCTTT
many	TRBV28	NA	TRBJ2-7	CASSGLIPNEQYF	TGTGCCAGCAGTGGACTTATCCCCAACGAGCAGTACTTC
many	TRBV19	TRBD1	TRBJ2-7	CASSRTTGIGSSYEQYF	TGTGCCAGTAGTAGAACGACAGGGATTGGGTCCTCCTACGAGCAGTACTTC
NA	TRBV11-2	NA	TRBJ2-2	CASSPGLGLTGELFF	TGTGCCAGCAGCCCTGGACTGGGGTTAACCGGGGAGCTGTTTTTT
NA	TRBV6-1	TRBD2	TRBJ2-7	CASDLVAGWNFEQYF	TGTGCCAGCGACCTCGTAGCGGGGTGGAACTTCGAGCAGTACTTC
many	TRBV20-1	TRBD2	TRBJ2-5	CSARTPTSYSVQETQYF	TGCAGTGCTAGAACACCGACTAGCTACTCAGTCCAAGAGACCCAGTACTTC
many	TRBV7-2	TRBD1	TRBJ1-5	CASSYRQGGNQPQHF	TGTGCCAGCAGCTACAGACAGGGAGGCAATCAGCCCCAGCATTTT
many	TRBV6-2/TRBV6-3	TRBD1	TRBJ1-5	CASSPQRTGFGNQPQHF	TGTGCCAGCAGTCCCCAACGGACAGGGTTTGGCAATCAGCCCCAGCATTTT
NA	TRBV3-1	NA	TRBJ2-7	CASSHQGVAASSYEQYF	TGTGCCAGCAGCCATCAGGGTGTTGCGGCCTCCTCCTACGAGCAGTACTTC
many	TRBV6-2/TRBV6-3	NA	TRBJ2-2	CASTRIGGWTGELFF	TGTGCCAGCACTCGGATAGGAGGGTGGACCGGGGAGCTGTTTTTT
many	TRBV6-2/TRBV6-3	NA	TRBJ2-6	CASSPEGDFYSGANVLTF	TGTGCCAGCAGTCCCGAGGGAGACTTCTACTCTGGGGCCAACGTCCTGACTTTC
many	TRBV19	NA	TRBJ2-7	CATEGDSYEQYF	TGTGCCACTGAGGGGGACTCCTACGAGCAGTACTTC
many	TRBV9	NA	TRBJ2-7	CASSGRDDAYEQYF	TGTGCCAGCAGCGGACGGGACGACGCCTACGAGCAGTACTTC
many	TRBV28	NA	TRBJ1-3	CASSIGTHTGNTIYF	TGTGCCAGCAGTATCGGGACACATACTGGAAACACCATATATTTT
NA	TRBV19	NA	TRBJ2-5	CASSSLSVETLYF	TGTGCCAGTAGTTCCCTGTCCGTCGAGACCCTGTACTTC
many	TRBV30	NA	TRBJ2-7	CAWSLLAYEQYF	TGTGCCTGGTCACTCTTGGCCTACGAGCAGTACTTC
many	TRBV9	NA	TRBJ2-2	CASTGGSSSGELFF	TGTGCCAGCACAGGGGGGAGTAGCAGCGGGGAGCTGTTTTTT
many	TRBV28	NA	TRBJ1-1	CASSFTGKVTEAFF	TGTGCCAGCAGTTTTACAGGGAAGGTCACTGAAGCTTTCTTT
many	TRBV3-1	NA	TRBJ2-5	CASSSYGETQYF	TGTGCCAGCAGTTCGTACGGGGAGACCCAGTACTTC
many	TRBV19	NA	TRBJ1-2	CAPKTGLGANYGYTF	TGTGCCCCAAAAACGGGATTGGGGGCTAACTATGGCTACACCTTC
many	TRBV28	NA	TRBJ2-7	CASRDRGGYYEQYF	TGTGCCAGCAGGGACCGAGGGGGTTACTACGAGCAGTACTTC
many	TRBV4-3	NA	TRBJ1-2	CASSQAREGYYGYTF	TGCGCCAGCAGCCAAGCCAGGGAAGGCTACTATGGCTACACCTTC